These T cell receptor beta chains were read from a single sample in a study of regulatory T cells in long-lasting Graves disease. TCRdb ran MiXCR on the multiplex PCR reads and lists one entry per CDR3 protein. The sample contains hundreds of thousands of distinct CDR3 sequences, 16% of which appear only once. A further study also used this sample, focusing on T cells in Graves' hyperthyroidism and ophthalmopathy.

The sequences come from peripheral blood mononuclear cells (PBMCs), collected at new diagnosis, from a patient treated with antithyroid drugs. These receptors originate from a woman in her 30s with Graves disease. The CDR3 runs from the conserved cysteine through the conserved F or W. The D gene is left open where the match is weak. Clone size is given for some rows only: seen once, a few or many times, or a class if the clone is expanded.

D	J	V	size	CDR3	DNA
TRBD1	TRBJ1-2	TRBV7-2	few	CASSRGSFRDREDYGYTF	TGTGCCAGCAGTCGAGGCTCTTTCCGGGACAGGGAAGACTATGGCTACACCTTC
TRBD2	TRBJ2-1	TRBV6-2/TRBV6-3	few	CASRRAGLADYNEQFF	TGTGCCAGCAGGAGAGCTGGGCTAGCGGACTACAATGAGCAGTTCTTC
TRBD1	TRBJ1-6	TRBV7-9	few	CASSLGDRVNSPLHF	TGTGCCAGCAGCTTGGGTGACAGGGTAAATTCACCCCTCCACTTT
TRBD2	TRBJ2-1	TRBV6-1	many	CASRKLAGVYEQFF	TGTGCCAGCAGAAAGCTAGCGGGAGTCTATGAGCAGTTCTTC
NA	TRBJ2-7	TRBV9	few	CASSVVLQPKGSYEQYF	TGTGCCAGCAGCGTCGTGCTACAGCCCAAGGGCTCCTACGAGCAGTACTTC
TRBD2	TRBJ2-5	TRBV5-1	few	CASSTDYSGGAQYF	TGCGCCAGCAGCACTGACTATTCGGGGGGGGCCCAGTACTTC
NA	TRBJ2-6	TRBV28	many	CATLRPGNSGANVLTF	TGTGCCACCCTTCGCCCGGGGAACTCTGGGGCCAACGTCCTGACTTTC
NA	TRBJ2-3	TRBV19	NA	CARPDSTDTQYF	TGTGCCAGACCGGACAGCACAGATACGCAGTATTTT
NA	TRBJ1-2	TRBV5-1	few	CASSPGHIGAYGYTF	TGCGCCAGCAGCCCCGGCCACATTGGGGCCTATGGCTACACCTTC
NA	TRBJ2-5	TRBV13	NA	CASSLTGVQETQYF	TGTGCCAGCAGCTTAACGGGAGTCCAAGAGACCCAGTACTTC
NA	TRBJ2-5	TRBV5-1	few	CASSLAAVKETQYF	TGCGCCAGCAGCTTGGCAGCGGTGAAAGAGACCCAGTACTTC
NA	TRBJ2-1	TRBV5-1	many	CASSRGLDKNEQFF	TGCGCCAGCAGCCGCGGCCTAGACAAGAATGAGCAGTTCTTC
NA	TRBJ1-4	TRBV28	many	CASSPAQSKKLFF	TGTGCCAGCAGTCCCGCCCAAAGCAAAAAACTGTTTTTT
NA	TRBJ1-1	TRBV19	many	CATKKTAHRETEAFF	TGTGCCACAAAGAAGACAGCACACAGGGAAACTGAAGCTTTCTTT
NA	TRBJ1-1	TRBV10-3	many	CAIRPRRNTEAFF	TGTGCCATCAGACCCCGGAGGAACACTGAAGCTTTCTTT
TRBD1	TRBJ1-2	TRBV18	few	CASSSVTGTATYGYTF	TGTGCCAGCTCATCGGTTACCGGGACAGCCACCTATGGCTACACCTTC
TRBD2	TRBJ2-7	TRBV20-1	few	CSARDTLAGTYEQYF	TGCAGTGCTAGAGATACGCTAGCGGGAACTTACGAGCAGTACTTC